The following is a TCR beta chain sequence with its context. Antigen: not known. The CDR3 consists of 14 residues. Trimming removed 6 bases at V and 2 bases at J, with 13 bases between. In germline, CDR1 is MNHEY, CDR2 SVGAGI. This record belongs to a study of immune evolution from preneoplasia to lung adenocarcinoma. Overall study results and limits: Top clone share appeared to fall from AAH through AIS, MIA, adenocarcinoma. Later-stage lesions appeared to have more T cells, more diversity, less clonality. Highest clonality occurred in KRAS-mutant, not EGFR-mutant or double wild-type, nodules.

Only in-frame clones appear in the TCRdb table, and some are missing; sequencing was by immunoSEQ multiplex PCR. This table holds 1,500 or so clones, about three quarters found once. After pathologic assessment, macro-dissection selected premalignant or tumor cells for extraction. The chain employs TRBV6-5 and TRBJ2-5, with D possibly matching TRBD1 (6 bases). Sequenced: FFPE minimally invasive lung adenocarcinoma tissue. This TCR derives from a person aged 55-79 years with lung adenocarcinoma. DNA for the CDR3: TGTGCCAGCAGAGACGACAGGCGGCAAGAGACCCAGTACTTC. It encodes CASRDDRRQETQYF.